One sample yielded the 2 T cell receptor beta chains listed below, sequenced in a study of blood T cell repertoires in COVID-19. Only in-frame clones appear in the TCRdb table, and some are missing; sequencing was by immunoSEQ multiplex PCR. The table lists around 230,000 clones, roughly 89% of them singletons. Material for sequencing was PBMCs or T cells enriched from blood (not recorded which). These receptors were obtained from a woman under 40 with acute COVID-19.

The rearrangement links TRBV28 to TRBJ1-5, with D maybe TRBD1 (5 bases). Germline V lookup: CDR1 MDHEN, CDR2 SYDVKM. The ends were cut back, 6 bases at V and 2 bases at J, with 26 bases in the middle. The CDR3 sequence is 19 residues long. CDR3 DNA: TGTGCCAGCAGACCAAGGAAACCAGGGCGGGAACTGGGCAATCAGCCCCAGCATTTT. Protein product: CASRPRKPGRELGNQPQHF.

V is TRBV2 and J is TRBJ1-6; no firm D call. CDR3 size: 14 residues. V dropped 8 bases and J dropped 0 bases, with 8 bases sitting between them. CDR1 SNHLY and CDR2 FYNNEI come from the germline V gene. The CDR3 here is CASLRSSYNSPLHF. The CDR3 DNA is TGTGCCAGCCTTAGGAGCTCCTATAATTCACCCCTCCACTTT.